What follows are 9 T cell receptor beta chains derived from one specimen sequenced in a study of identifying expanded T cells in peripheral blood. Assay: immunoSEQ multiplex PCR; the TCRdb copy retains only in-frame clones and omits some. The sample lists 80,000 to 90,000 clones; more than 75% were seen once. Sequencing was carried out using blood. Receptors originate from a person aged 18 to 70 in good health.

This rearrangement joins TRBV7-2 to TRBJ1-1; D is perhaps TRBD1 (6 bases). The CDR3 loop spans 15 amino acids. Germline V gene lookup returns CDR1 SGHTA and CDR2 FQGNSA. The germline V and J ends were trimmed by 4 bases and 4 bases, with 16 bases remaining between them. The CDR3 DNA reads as TGTGCCAGCAGCTCCACCCCAGGGGAGCGCACTGAAGCTTTCTTT. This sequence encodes CASSSTPGERTEAFF.

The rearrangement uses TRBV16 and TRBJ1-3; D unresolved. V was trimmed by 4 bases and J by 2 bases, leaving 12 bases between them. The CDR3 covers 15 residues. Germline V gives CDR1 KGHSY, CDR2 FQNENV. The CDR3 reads CASSLKDGTGNTIYF. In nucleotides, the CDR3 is TGTGCCAGCAGCCTTAAAGACGGAACTGGAAACACCATATATTTT.

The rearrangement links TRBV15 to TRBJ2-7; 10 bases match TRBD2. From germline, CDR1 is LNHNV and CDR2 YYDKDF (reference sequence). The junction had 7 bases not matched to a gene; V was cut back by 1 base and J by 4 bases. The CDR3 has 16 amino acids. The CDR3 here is CATSRGPTAGGYEQYF. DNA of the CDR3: TGTGCCACCAGCAGAGGCCCGACAGCGGGGGGGTACGAGCAGTACTTC.

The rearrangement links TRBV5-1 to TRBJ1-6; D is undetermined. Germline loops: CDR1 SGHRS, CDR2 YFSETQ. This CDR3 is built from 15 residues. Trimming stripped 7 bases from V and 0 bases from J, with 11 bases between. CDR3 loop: CASRFGVSYNSPLHF. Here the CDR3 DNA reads TGCGCCAGCCGTTTCGGAGTCTCCTATAATTCACCCCTCCACTTT. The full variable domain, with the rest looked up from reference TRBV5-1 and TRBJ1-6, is KAGVTQTPRYLIKTRGQQVTLSCSPISGHRSVSWYQQTPGQGLQFLFEYFSETQRNKGNFPGRFSGRQFSNSRSEMNVSTLELGDSALYLCASRFGVSYNSPLHFGNGTRLTVT.

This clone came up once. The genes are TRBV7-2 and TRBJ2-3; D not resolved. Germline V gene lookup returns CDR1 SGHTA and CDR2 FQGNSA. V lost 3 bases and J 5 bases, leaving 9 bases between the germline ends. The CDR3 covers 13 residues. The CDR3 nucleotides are TGTGCCAGCAGCTTGGGCCTAGGAGATACGCAGTATTTT. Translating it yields CASSLGLGDTQYF. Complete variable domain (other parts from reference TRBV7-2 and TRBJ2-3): GAGVSQSPSNKVTEKGKDVELRCDPISGHTALYWYRQSLGQGLEFLIYFQGNSAPDKSGLPSDRFSAERTGGSVSTLTIQRTQQEDSAVYLCASSLGLGDTQYFGPGTRLTVL.

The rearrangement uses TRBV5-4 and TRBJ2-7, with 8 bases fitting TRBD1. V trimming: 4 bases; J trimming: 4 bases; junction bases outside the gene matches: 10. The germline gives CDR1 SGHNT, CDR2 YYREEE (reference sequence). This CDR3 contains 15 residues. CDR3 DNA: TGTGCCAGCAGCCCAGGACAGGGCGGAGGATACGAGCAGTACTTC. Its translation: CASSPGQGGGYEQYF.

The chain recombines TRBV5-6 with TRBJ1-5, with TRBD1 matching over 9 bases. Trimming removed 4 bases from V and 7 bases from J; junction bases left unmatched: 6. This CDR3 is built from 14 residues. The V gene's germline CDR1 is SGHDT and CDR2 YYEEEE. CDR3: CASSLGQGVQPQHF. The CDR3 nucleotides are TGTGCCAGCAGCCTGGGACAGGGCGTACAGCCCCAGCATTTT.

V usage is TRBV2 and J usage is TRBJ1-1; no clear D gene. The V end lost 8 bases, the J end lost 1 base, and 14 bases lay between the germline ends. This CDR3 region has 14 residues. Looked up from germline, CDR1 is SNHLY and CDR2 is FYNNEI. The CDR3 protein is CASWETASNTEAFF. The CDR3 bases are TGTGCCAGCTGGGAAACAGCTTCGAACACTGAAGCTTTCTTT.

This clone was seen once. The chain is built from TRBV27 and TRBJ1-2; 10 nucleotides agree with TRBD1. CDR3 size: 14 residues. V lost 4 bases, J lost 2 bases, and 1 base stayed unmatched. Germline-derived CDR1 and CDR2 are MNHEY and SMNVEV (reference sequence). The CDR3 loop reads CASSSGQGNYGYTF. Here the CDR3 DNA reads TGTGCCAGCAGTTCGGGACAGGGGAACTATGGCTACACCTTC.